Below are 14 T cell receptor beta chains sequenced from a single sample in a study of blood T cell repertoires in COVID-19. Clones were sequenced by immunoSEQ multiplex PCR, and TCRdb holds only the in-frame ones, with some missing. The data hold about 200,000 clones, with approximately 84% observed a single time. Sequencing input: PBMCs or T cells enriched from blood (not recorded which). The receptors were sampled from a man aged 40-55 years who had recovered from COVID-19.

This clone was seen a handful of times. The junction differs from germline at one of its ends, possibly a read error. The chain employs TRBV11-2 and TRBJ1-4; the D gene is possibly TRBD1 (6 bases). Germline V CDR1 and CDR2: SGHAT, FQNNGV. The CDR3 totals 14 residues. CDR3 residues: CASSYQGNNEKLFF. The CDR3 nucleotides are TGTGCCAGCAGCTACCAGGGGAATAATGAGAAACTGTTTTTT.

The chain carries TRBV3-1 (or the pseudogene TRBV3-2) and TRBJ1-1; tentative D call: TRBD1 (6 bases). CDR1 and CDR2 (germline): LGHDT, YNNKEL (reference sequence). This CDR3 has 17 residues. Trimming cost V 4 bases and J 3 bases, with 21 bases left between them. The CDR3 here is CASSPNVGKPGDTEAFF. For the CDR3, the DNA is TGTGCCAGCAGCCCGAATGTCGGGAAACCAGGGGACACTGAAGCTTTCTTT.

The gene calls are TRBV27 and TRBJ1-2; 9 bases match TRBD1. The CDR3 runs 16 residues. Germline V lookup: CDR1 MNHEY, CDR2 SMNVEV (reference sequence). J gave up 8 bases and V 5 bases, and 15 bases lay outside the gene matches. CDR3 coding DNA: TGTGCCAGCAGTAGACACCAAACGGGACAGGGTGGCGGCTACACCTTC. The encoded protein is CASSRHQTGQGGGYTF.

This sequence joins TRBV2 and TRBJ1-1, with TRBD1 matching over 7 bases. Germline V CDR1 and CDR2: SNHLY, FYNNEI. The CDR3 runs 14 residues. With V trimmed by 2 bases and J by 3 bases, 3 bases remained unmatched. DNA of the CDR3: TGTGCCAGCAGTGAAATGGGGACAGACACTGAAGCTTTCTTT. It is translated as CASSEMGTDTEAFF.

CDR3 protein: CASSRYDSNQPQHF. For the CDR3, the DNA is TGTGCCAGCAGCCGCTACGATAGCAATCAGCCCCAGCATTTT. V usage is TRBV3-1 (or the pseudogene TRBV3-2) and J usage is TRBJ1-5; D is unresolved. CDR1 LGHDT and CDR2 YNNKEL come from the germline V gene (reference sequence). Trimming removed 4 bases at V and 0 bases at J, with 7 bases between. This CDR3 spans 14 amino acids.

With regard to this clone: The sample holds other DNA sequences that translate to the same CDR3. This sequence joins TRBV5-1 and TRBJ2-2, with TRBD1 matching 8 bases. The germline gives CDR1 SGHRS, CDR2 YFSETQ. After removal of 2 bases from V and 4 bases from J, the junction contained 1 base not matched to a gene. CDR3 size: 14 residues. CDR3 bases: TGCGCCAGCAGCTTTCAGGGGGCCACCGGGGAGCTGTTTTTT. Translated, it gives CASSFQGATGELFF.

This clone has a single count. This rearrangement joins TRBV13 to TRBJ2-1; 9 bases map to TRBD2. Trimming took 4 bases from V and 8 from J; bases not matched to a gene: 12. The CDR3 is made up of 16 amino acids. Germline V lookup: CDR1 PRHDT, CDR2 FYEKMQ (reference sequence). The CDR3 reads CASSSLPGLAFDEQFF. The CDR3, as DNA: TGTGCCAGCAGCTCCCTGCCGGGACTAGCTTTTGATGAGCAGTTCTTC.

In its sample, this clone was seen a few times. Here the CDR3 reads CASSSGTSGRGGTDTQYF. In DNA, the CDR3 is TGTGCCAGCAGTTCAGGGACTAGCGGGAGAGGTGGCACAGATACGCAGTATTTT. The chain uses TRBV27 and TRBJ2-3; 14 bases fit TRBD2. The CDR3 is made up of 18 amino acids. After removal of 4 bases from V and 1 base from J, the junction contained 7 bases not matched to a gene. The germline CDR1 and CDR2 sequences are MNHEY and SMNVEV (reference sequence).

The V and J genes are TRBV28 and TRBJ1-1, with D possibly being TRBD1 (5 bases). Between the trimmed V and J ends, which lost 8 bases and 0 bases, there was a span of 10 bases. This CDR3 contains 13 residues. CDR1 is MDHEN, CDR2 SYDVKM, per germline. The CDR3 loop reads CASDSHMNTEAFF. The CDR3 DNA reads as TGTGCCAGCGACAGCCACATGAACACTGAAGCTTTCTTT.

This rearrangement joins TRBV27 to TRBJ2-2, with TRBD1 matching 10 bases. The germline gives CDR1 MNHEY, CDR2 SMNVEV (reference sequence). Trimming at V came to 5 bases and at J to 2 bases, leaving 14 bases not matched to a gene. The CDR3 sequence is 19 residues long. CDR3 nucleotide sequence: TGTGCCAGCAGTCCCCTCACCGGGACAGGGGATCGTAACACCGGGGAGCTGTTTTTT. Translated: CASSPLTGTGDRNTGELFF.

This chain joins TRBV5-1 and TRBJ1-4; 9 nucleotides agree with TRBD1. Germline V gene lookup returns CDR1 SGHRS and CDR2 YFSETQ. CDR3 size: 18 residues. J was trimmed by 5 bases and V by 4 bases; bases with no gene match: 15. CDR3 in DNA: TGCGCCAGCAGCCCGGGACAGGGCGGCCAGAACTGGAATGAAAAACTGTTTTTT. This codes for CASSPGQGGQNWNEKLFF.

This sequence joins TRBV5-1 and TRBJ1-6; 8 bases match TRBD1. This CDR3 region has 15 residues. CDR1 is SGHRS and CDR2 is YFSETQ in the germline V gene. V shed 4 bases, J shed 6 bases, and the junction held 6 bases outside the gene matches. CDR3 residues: CASSTQTGVNSPLHF. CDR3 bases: TGCGCCAGCAGCACCCAGACAGGGGTTAATTCACCCCTCCACTTT.

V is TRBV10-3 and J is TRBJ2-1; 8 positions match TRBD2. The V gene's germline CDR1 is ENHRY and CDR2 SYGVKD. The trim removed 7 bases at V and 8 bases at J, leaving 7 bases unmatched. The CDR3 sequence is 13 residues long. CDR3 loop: CAINRGGLDEQFF. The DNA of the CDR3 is TGTGCCATCAATCGGGGGGGGCTCGATGAGCAGTTCTTC.

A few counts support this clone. The DNA of the CDR3 is TGCGCCAGCAGCTTGGTTATAACGAAGGATGGACAGGGGACTGAAGCTTTCTTT. Translating it yields CASSLVITKDGQGTEAFF. The chain has TRBV5-1 and TRBJ1-1; 9 bases are shared with TRBD1. Germline V gene lookup returns CDR1 SGHRS and CDR2 YFSETQ. J gave up 5 bases and V 0 bases, and 14 bases lay outside the gene matches. The CDR3 sequence is 18 residues long.